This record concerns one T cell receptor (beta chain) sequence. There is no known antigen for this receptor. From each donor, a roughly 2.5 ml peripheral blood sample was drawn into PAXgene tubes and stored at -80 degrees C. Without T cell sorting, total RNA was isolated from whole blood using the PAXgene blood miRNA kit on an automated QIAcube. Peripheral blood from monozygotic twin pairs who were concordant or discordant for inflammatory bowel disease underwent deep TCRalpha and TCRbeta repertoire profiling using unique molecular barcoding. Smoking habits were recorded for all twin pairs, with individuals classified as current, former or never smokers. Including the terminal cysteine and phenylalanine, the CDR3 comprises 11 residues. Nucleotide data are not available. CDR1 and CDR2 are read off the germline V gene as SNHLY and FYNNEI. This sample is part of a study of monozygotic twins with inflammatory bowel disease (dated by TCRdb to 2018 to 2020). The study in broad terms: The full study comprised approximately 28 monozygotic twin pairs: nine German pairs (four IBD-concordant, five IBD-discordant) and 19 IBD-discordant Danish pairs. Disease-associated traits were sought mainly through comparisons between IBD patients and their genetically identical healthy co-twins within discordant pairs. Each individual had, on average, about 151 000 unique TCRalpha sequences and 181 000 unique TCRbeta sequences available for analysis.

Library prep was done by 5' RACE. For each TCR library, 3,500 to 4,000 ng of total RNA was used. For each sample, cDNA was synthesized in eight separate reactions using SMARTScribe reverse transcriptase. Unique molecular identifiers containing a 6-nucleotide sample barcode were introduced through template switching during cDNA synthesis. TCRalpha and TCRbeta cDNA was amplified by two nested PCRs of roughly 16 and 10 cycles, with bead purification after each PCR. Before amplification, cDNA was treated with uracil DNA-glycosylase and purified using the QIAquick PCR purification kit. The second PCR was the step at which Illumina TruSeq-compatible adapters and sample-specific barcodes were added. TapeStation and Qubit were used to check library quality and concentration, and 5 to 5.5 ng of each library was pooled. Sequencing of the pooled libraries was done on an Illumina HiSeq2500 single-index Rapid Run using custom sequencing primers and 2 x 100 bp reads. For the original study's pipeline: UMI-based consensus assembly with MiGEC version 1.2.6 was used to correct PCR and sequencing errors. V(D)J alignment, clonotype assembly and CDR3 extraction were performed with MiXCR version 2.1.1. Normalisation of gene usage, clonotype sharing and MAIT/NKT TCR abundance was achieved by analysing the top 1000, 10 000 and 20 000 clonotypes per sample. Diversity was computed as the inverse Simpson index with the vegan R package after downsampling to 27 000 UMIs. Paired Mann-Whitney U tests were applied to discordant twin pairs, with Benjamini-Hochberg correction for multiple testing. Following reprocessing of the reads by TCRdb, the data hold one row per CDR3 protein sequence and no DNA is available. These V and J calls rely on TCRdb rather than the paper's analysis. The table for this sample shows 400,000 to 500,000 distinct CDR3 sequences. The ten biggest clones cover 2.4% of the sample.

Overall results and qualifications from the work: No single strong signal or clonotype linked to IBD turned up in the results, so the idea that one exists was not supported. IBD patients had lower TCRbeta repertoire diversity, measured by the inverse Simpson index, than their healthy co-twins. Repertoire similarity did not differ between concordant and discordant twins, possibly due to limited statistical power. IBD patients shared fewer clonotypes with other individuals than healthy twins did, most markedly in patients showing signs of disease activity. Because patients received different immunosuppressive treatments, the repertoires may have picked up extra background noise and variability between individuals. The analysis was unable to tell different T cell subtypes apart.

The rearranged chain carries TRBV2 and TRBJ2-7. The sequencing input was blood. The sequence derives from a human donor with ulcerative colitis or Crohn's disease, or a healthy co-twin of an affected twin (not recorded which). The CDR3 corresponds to CASSGYYEQYF.